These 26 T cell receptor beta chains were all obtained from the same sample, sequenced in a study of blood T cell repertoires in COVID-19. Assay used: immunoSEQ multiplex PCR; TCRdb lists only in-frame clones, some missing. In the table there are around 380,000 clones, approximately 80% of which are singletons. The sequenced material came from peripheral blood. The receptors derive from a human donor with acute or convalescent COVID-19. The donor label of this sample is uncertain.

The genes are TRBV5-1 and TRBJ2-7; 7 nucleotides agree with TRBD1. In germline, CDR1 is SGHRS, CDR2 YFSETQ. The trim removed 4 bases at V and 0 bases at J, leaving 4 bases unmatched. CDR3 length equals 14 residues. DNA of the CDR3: TGCGCCAGCAGCAAGGACAGGAGCTCCTACGAGCAGTACTTC. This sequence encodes CASSKDRSSYEQYF.

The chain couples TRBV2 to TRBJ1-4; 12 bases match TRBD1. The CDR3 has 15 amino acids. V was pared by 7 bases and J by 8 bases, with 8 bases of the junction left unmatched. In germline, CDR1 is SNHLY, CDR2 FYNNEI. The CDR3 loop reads CASTQQGTGGEKLFF. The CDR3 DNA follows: TGTGCCAGCACCCAGCAGGGGACAGGGGGCGAAAAACTGTTTTTT.

CDR3 residues: CASATGTSGGSYNEQFF. Written as DNA, the CDR3 is TGTGCCAGCGCTACCGGGACTAGCGGGGGGTCCTACAATGAGCAGTTCTTC. The V gene is TRBV6-4, the J gene TRBJ2-1, with 15 bases aligning to TRBD2. The CDR3 length is 17 residues. V shed 8 bases and J 1 base; nucleotides not matched to a gene: 6. Germline CDR1 reads MRHNA; CDR2 reads SNTAGT.

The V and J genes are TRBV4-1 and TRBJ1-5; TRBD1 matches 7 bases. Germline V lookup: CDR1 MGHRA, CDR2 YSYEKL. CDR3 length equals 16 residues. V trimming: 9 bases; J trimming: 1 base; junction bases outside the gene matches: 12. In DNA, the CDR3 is TGCGCCAGTCGGCCCCAGGGGGATCTGAGCAATCAGCCCCAGCATTTT. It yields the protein CASRPQGDLSNQPQHF.

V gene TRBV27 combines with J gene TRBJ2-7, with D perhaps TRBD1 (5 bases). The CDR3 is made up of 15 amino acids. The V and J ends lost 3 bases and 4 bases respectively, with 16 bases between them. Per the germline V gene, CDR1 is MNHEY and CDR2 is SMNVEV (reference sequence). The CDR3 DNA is TGTGCCAGCAGTTTGGCAGGGTCGGGCCCTTACGAGCAGTACTTC. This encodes CASSLAGSGPYEQYF.

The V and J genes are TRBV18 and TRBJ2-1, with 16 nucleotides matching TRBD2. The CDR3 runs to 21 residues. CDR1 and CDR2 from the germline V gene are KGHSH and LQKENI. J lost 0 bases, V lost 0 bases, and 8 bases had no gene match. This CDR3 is CASSPPGLAGGITSSYNEQFF. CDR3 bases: TGTGCCAGCTCACCACCGGGACTAGCGGGAGGGATTACGAGCTCCTACAATGAGCAGTTCTTC.

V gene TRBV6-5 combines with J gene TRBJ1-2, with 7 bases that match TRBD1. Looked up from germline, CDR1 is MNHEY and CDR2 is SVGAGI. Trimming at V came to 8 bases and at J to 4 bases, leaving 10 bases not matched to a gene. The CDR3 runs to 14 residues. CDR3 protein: CASCRPDRTYGYTF. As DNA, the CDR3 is TGTGCCAGCTGCAGACCGGACAGGACCTATGGCTACACCTTC.

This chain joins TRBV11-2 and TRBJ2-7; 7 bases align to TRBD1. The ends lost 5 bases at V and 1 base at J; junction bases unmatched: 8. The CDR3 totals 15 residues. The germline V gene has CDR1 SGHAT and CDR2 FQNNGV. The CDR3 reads CASSRATQGSYEQYF. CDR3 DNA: TGTGCCAGCAGCCGTGCCACACAGGGGTCCTACGAGCAGTACTTC. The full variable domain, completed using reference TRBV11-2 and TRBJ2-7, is EAGVAQSPRYKIIEKRQSVAFWCNPISGHATLYWYQQILGQGPKLLIQFQNNGVVDDSQLPKDRFSAERLKGVDSTLKIQPAKLEDSAVYLCASSRATQGSYEQYFGPGTRLTVT.

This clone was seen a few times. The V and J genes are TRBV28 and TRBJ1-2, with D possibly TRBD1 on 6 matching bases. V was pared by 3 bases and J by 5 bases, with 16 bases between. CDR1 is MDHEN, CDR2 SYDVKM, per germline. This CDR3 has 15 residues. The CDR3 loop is CASSFSQGALYGYTF. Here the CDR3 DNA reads TGTGCCAGCAGTTTCTCACAGGGTGCACTTTATGGCTACACCTTC.

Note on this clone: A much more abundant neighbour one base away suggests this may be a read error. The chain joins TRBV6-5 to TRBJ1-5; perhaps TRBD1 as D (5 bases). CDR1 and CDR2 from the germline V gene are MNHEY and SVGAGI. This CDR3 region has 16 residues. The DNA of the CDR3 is TGTGCTAGCAGTTACTTGTCAGGGTTGGGCAATCAGCCCCAGCATTTT. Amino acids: CASSYLSGLGNQPQHF.

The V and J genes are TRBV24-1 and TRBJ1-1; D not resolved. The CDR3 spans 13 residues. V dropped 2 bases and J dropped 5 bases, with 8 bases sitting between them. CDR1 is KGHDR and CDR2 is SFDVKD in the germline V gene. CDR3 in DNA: TGTGCCACCAGTGATTCGTTCGGGACTGAAGCTTTCTTT. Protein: CATSDSFGTEAFF.

CDR3 bases: TGCGCCAGCAGCCATGGGACAGGGTCGTCCTATGGCTACACCTTC. This sequence encodes CASSHGTGSSYGYTF. The chain joins TRBV4-1 to TRBJ1-2; 9 bases match TRBD1. The CDR3 runs to 15 residues. Trimming removed 3 bases from V and 4 bases from J; junction bases left unmatched: 6. The germline V gene has CDR1 MGHRA and CDR2 YSYEKL.

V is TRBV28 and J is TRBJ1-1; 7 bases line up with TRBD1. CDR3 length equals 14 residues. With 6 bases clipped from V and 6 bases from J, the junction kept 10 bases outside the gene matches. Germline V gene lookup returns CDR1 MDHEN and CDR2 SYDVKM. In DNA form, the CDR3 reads TGTGCCAGCAGCCCAGGACAGGCGAGGGCTGAAGCTTTCTTT. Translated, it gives CASSPGQARAEAFF.

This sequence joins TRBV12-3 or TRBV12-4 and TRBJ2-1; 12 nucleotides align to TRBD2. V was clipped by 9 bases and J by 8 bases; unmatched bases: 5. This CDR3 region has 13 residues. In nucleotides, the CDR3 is TGTGCCAGTAGGCTAGCGGGAGGGCATGAGCAGTTCTTC. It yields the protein CASRLAGGHEQFF.

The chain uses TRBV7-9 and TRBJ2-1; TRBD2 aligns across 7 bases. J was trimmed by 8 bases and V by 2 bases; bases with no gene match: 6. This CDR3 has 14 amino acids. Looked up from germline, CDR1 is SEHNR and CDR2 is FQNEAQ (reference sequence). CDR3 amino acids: CASSLSWGGHEQFF. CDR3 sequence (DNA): TGTGCCAGCAGCTTATCTTGGGGGGGACATGAGCAGTTCTTC. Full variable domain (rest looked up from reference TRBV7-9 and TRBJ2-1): DTGVSQNPRHKITKRGQNVTFRCDPISEHNRLYWYRQTLGQGPEFLTYFQNEAQLEKSRLLSDRFSAERPKGSFSTLEIQRTEQGDSAMYLCASSLSWGGHEQFFGPGTRLTVL.

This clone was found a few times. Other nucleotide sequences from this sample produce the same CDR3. CDR3 in DNA: TGTGCCAGCAGCGGAGGACTGAATGAAAAACTGTTTTTT. It is translated as CASSGGLNEKLFF. The chain joins TRBV5-8 to TRBJ1-4; D is uncertain. Germline V gene lookup returns CDR1 SGHTS and CDR2 YDEGEE. Trimming removed 4 bases from V and 5 bases from J, with 9 bases in between. CDR3 length equals 13 residues. The whole variable domain, remainder taken from reference TRBV5-8 and TRBJ1-4, is EAGVTQSPTHLIKTRGQQATLRCSPISGHTSVYWYQQALGLGLQFLLWYDEGEERNRGNFPPRFSGRQFPNYSSELNVNALELEDSALYLCASSGGLNEKLFFGSGTQLSVL.

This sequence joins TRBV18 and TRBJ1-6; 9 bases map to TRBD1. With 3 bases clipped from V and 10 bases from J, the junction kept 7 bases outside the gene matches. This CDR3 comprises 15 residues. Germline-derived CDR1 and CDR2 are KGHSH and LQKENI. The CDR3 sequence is CASSPRGQGQSPLHF. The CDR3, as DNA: TGTGCCAGCTCACCTCGGGGACAGGGACAATCACCCCTCCACTTT. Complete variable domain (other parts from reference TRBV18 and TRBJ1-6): NAGVMQNPRHLVRRRGQEARLRCSPMKGHSHVYWYRQLPEEGLKFMVYLQKENIIDESGMPKERFSAEFPKEGPSILRIQQVVRGDSAAYFCASSPRGQGQSPLHFGNGTRLTVT.

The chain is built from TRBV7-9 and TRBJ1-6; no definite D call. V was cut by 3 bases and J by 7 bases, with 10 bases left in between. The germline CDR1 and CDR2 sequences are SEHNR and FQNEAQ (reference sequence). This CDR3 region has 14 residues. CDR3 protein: CASSLWAGNSPLHF. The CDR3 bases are TGTGCCAGCAGCTTGTGGGCAGGAAATTCACCCCTCCACTTT.

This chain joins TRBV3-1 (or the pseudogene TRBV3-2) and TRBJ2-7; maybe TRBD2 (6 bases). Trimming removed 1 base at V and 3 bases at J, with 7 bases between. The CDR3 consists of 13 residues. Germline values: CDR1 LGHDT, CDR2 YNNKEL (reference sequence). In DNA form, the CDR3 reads TGTGCCAGCAGCCAAGTGGGGGGCTACGAGCAGTACTTC. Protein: CASSQVGGYEQYF.

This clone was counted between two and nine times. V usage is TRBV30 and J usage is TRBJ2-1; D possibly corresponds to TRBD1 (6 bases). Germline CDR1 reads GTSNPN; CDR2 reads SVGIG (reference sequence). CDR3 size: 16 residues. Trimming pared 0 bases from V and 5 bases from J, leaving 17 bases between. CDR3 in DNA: TGTGCCTGGAGTGTATTGTTACAGGGAGCAAACAATGAGCAGTTCTTC. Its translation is CAWSVLLQGANNEQFF.

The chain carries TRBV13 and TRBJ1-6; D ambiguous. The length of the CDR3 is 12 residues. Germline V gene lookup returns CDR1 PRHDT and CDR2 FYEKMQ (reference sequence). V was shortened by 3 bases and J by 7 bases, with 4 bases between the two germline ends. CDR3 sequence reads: CASSLRNSPLHF. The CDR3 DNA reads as TGTGCCAGCAGCTTGCGGAATTCACCCCTCCACTTT.

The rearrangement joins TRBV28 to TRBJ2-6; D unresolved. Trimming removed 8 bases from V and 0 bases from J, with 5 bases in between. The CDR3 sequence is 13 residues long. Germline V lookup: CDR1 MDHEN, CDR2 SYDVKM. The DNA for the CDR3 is TGTGCCAGCCATTTCTCTGGGGCCAACGTCCTGACTTTC. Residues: CASHFSGANVLTF. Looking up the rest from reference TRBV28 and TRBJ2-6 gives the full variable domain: DVKVTQSSRYLVKRTGEKVFLECVQDMDHENMFWYRQDPGLGLRLIYFSYDVKMKEKGDIPEGYSVSREKKERFSLILESASTNQTSMYLCASHFSGANVLTFGAGSRLTVL.

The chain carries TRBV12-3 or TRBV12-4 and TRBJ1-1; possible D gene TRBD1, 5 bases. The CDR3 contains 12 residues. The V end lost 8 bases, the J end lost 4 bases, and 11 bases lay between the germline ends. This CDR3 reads CASHRGGTEAFF. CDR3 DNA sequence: TGTGCCAGCCATCGGGGGGGCACTGAAGCTTTCTTT.

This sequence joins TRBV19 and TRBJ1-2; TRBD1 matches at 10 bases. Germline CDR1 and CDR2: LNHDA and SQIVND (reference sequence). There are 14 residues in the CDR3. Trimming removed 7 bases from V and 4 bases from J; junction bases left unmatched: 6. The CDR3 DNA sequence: TGTGCCAGTAAGCCGACAGGGGGCGGCTATGGCTACACCTTC. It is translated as CASKPTGGGYGYTF.

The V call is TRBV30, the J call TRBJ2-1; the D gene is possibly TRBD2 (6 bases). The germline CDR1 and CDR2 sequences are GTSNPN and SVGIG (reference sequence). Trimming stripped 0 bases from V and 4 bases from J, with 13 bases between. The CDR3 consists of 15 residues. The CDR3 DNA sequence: TGTGCCTGGAGTGTCTTGGGAGGATTTTACAATGAGCAGTTCTTC. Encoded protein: CAWSVLGGFYNEQFF.

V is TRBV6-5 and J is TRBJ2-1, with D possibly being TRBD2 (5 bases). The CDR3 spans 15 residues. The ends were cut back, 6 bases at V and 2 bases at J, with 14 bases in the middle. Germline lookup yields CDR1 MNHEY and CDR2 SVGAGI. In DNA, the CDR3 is TGTGCCAGCAGAAGAGGCGGGCAGACCTACAATGAGCAGTTCTTC. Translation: CASRRGGQTYNEQFF.